Below are 13 T cell receptor beta chains sequenced from a single sample in a study of T cell responses to AZD1222 COVID-19 vaccine. Assay used: immunoSEQ multiplex PCR; TCRdb lists only in-frame clones, some missing. The sample includes 25,000 to 35,000 clones, under 90% of them seen just once. The specimen was peripheral blood, collected on day 0 of AZD1222 vaccination. These receptors all come from an adult in good health.

The V gene is TRBV5-1, the J gene TRBJ2-5; 7 bases match TRBD2. The V segment lost 3 bases and the J segment 1 base; nucleotides outside the gene matches: 6. Germline CDR1 and CDR2: SGHRS and YFSETQ. The CDR3 covers 15 residues. CDR3 residues: CASSSLREPQETQYF. In DNA form, the CDR3 reads TGCGCCAGCAGCTCTTTGCGGGAGCCCCAAGAGACCCAGTACTTC.

The chain carries TRBV6-1 and TRBJ1-3, with D perhaps TRBD1 (6 bases). This CDR3 is 14 amino acids long. V was cut by 0 bases and J by 7 bases, with 10 bases left in between. CDR1 and CDR2 from the germline V gene are MNHNS and SASEGT. CDR3 nucleotides: TGTGCCAGCAGTGAAGCCGGGGGCGGGAACACCATATATTTT. It codes for CASSEAGGGNTIYF.

The chain recombines TRBV6-4 with TRBJ1-2; 8 bases match TRBD1. Germline V gene data show CDR1 as MRHNA and CDR2 as SNTAGT. With V trimmed by 3 bases and J by 4 bases, 7 bases remained unmatched. This CDR3 region has 15 residues. DNA of the CDR3: TGTGCCAGCAGTGAAACGGACAGGGTCACCTATGGCTACACCTTC. It translates to CASSETDRVTYGYTF.

CDR3 nucleotides: TGTGCCATCAGTGAGTCATGGTCCGGGGACAGGGGACACGGCTACACCTTC. This codes for CAISESWSGDRGHGYTF. The chain carries TRBV10-3 and TRBJ1-2; 10 bases align to TRBD1. The CDR3 contains 17 residues. V was pared by 0 bases and J by 8 bases, with 12 bases of the junction left unmatched. CDR1 and CDR2 from the germline V gene are ENHRY and SYGVKD.

V and J are TRBV7-8 and TRBJ2-7, with D possibly being TRBD2 (6 bases). V lost 6 bases and J lost 5, with 23 bases in between. Germline V gives CDR1 SGHVS, CDR2 FQNEAQ. The length of the CDR3 is 16 residues. Written as DNA, the CDR3 is TGTGCCAGCAGTACCCCGGGACTTCCTAAGGGGAACGAGCAGTACTTC. Translating gives CASSTPGLPKGNEQYF.

V usage is TRBV2 and J usage is TRBJ2-5, with 9 bases fitting TRBD2. The junction had 10 bases not matched to a gene; V was cut back by 4 bases and J by 4 bases. The germline CDR1 and CDR2 sequences are SNHLY and FYNNEI. The CDR3 covers 16 residues. The CDR3 DNA follows: TGTGCCAGCAGTGTGGGGCGGGAGGGAGCCGCAGAGACCCAGTACTTC. Protein: CASSVGREGAAETQYF.

CDR3 loop: CASTRGQTRGEQYF. The DNA of the CDR3 is TGTGCCAGCACCCGGGGACAGACCAGGGGGGAGCAGTACTTC. The rearrangement uses TRBV28 and TRBJ2-7; TRBD1 aligns across 7 bases. Germline-derived CDR1 and CDR2 are MDHEN and SYDVKM. The CDR3 is 14 amino acids. V lost 7 bases, J lost 7 bases, and 13 bases stayed unmatched.

This sequence joins TRBV6-5 and TRBJ1-1, with 9 bases identical to TRBD1. V lost 6 bases and J lost 1; bases outside the gene matches: 3. CDR1 MNHEY and CDR2 SVGAGI come from the germline V gene. The CDR3 has 14 amino acids. The CDR3 region is CASSPDRGNTEAFF. The CDR3 DNA reads TGTGCCAGCAGCCCGGACAGGGGGAACACTGAAGCTTTCTTT.

The chain is built from TRBV12-3 or TRBV12-4 and TRBJ2-7, with D hard to call. The V gene lost 6 bases and the J gene lost 5 bases, with 11 bases spanning the gap. This CDR3 has 12 residues. The CDR3 DNA follows: TGTGCCAGCAGCCGGTCGAGCAACGAGCAGTACTTC. This sequence encodes CASSRSSNEQYF.

The chain couples TRBV9 to TRBJ2-1; 11 nucleotides line up with TRBD2. CDR1 is SGDLS, CDR2 YYNGEE, per germline. This CDR3 contains 18 residues. V was pared by 0 bases and J by 8 bases, with 13 bases of the junction left unmatched. Here the CDR3 DNA reads TGTGCCAGCAGCGTAGGGCTAGCGGGAGGACGCCGGGGCGATGAGCAGTTCTTC. Protein: CASSVGLAGGRRGDEQFF.

The rearrangement joins TRBV28 to TRBJ2-7; 7 bases are a match to TRBD2. J was trimmed by 3 bases and V by 10 bases; bases with no gene match: 6. Germline lookup yields CDR1 MDHEN and CDR2 SYDVKM. The CDR3 runs to 12 residues. Written as DNA, the CDR3 is TGTGCCACTTCCTGGGGGGGCTACGAGCAGTACTTC. This sequence encodes CATSWGGYEQYF.

The chain uses TRBV3-1 (or the pseudogene TRBV3-2) and TRBJ2-7; D possibly matches TRBD1 or TRBD2 (5 bases each). The CDR3 extends over 13 amino acids. Germline CDR1 reads LGHDT; CDR2 reads YNNKEL (reference sequence). V was shortened by 4 bases and J by 0 bases, with 7 bases between the two germline ends. CDR3 nucleotides: TGTGCCAGCAGCCTCGGGACCTCCTACGAGCAGTACTTC. Amino acid sequence: CASSLGTSYEQYF.

This clone was observed once. This chain joins TRBV11-2 and TRBJ1-4; 8 bases line up with TRBD1. The V and J ends lost 5 bases and 8 bases, in that order; junction bases with no gene match: 10. Germline V gene data show CDR1 as SGHAT and CDR2 as FQNNGV. This CDR3 has 15 amino acids. The CDR3 nucleotides are TGTGCCAGCAGCACCATCAGGGGGCGGTGGGAAAAACTGTTTTTT. This gives the protein CASSTIRGRWEKLFF.